The source of this T cell receptor (beta chain) is a study of shared clonotypes between healthy human individuals. Findings and caveats of the study: Sharing across a few donors was seen in 4% to 6.5% of naive CD4 clonotypes. Generation probabilities of non-shared clonotypes were lower (relative to those shared by all four donors). Compared with memory subsets, naive subsets generally had larger estimated richness.

CDR1 and CDR2 (germline): MDHEN, SYDVKM. CDR3 length equals 16 residues. V gave up 5 bases and J gave up 1 base, with 17 bases separating them. Authors' processing steps: Filtering was not the same, since immunoSEQ gave junction-only sequences without quality scores. Sequenced by immunoSEQ multiplex PCR; TCRdb stores in-frame clones only, minus some. V, J and clone size are taken as reported in that table, and D and trimming were inferred from the DNA itself. Altogether about 770,000 clones are present, roughly 72% being singletons, with the ten largest covering under 2%. A word on this clone: Its antigen remains unknown.

The specimen sequenced was memory CD4+ T cells sorted from blood. Specified subset: CD45RA-negative fraction. The J gene is TRBJ1-2, the V gene TRBV28; tentatively, D is TRBD1 (6 bases). The clonotype originates from a woman in her twenties or thirties in good health. DNA of the CDR3: TGTGCCAGCAGTCAGTGGTCCAGGGGAGTTAACTATGGCTACACCTTC. It translates to CASSQWSRGVNYGYTF.